Below, 29 T cell receptor beta chains from the same sample are listed, as sequenced in a study of identifying expanded T cells in peripheral blood. The data were produced by immunoSEQ multiplex PCR, yet TCRdb's version contains in-frame clones alone and is incomplete. The sample yields some 99,000 clones, less than 90% seen once. Input material: blood. The receptors shown here come from a person aged 18 to 75 in good health.

The chain recombines TRBV5-1 with TRBJ2-1; 11 nucleotides align to TRBD2. The germline CDR1 and CDR2 sequences are SGHRS and YFSETQ. With 6 bases clipped from V and 8 bases from J, the junction kept 13 bases outside the gene matches. This CDR3 comprises 16 residues. CDR3 sequence: CASTPGDSGRGYEQFF. The CDR3 nucleotides read TGCGCCAGCACCCCCGGCGATAGCGGGAGGGGGTATGAGCAGTTCTTC.

The chain's CDR3 is CASSLVRSGGAYEQYF. Here the CDR3 DNA reads TGCGCCAGCAGCTTGGTTCGTAGCGGGGGGGCTTACGAGCAGTACTTC. This chain connects TRBV5-1 to TRBJ2-7; TRBD2 matches 11 bases. The CDR3 totals 16 residues. Germline V gives CDR1 SGHRS, CDR2 YFSETQ. J gave up 4 bases and V 0 bases, and 6 bases lay outside the gene matches.

The chain joins TRBV6-5 to TRBJ2-5; 14 bases are shared with TRBD2. This CDR3 is built from 16 residues. The germline gives CDR1 MNHEY, CDR2 SVGAGI. The V gene end was trimmed by 2 bases and the J gene end by 3 bases; junction bases not matched to a gene: 2. For the CDR3, the DNA is TGTGCCAGCAGTTACCGGACTAGCGGGAGGAAAGAGACCCAGTACTTC. Translating it yields CASSYRTSGRKETQYF.

The CDR3 is CASRGGTEYEQYF. The CDR3 coding sequence is TGTGCCAGCAGAGGAGGGACAGAGTACGAGCAGTACTTC. The J gene is TRBJ2-7, the V gene TRBV6-1, with D possibly being TRBD1 (7 bases). CDR3 length: 13 amino acids. The V gene's germline CDR1 is MNHNS and CDR2 SASEGT. Trimming took off 6 bases at V and 4 bases at J, with 13 bases between the two ends.

This clone has just one count. The rearrangement links TRBV4-3 to TRBJ1-5; 7 nucleotides agree with TRBD1. Per germline, CDR1 LGHNA and CDR2 YSLEER. V trimming: 4 bases; J trimming: 2 bases; junction bases outside the gene matches: 8. This CDR3 has 16 residues. This chain's CDR3 is CASSLEMGTGNQPQHF. DNA of the CDR3: TGCGCCAGCAGCCTCGAAATGGGGACAGGCAATCAGCCCCAGCATTTT.

The genes are TRBV15 and TRBJ1-5; no firm D call. Deletions cut 4 bases from V and 3 bases from J, with 16 bases between. CDR1 is LNHNV and CDR2 is YYDKDF in the germline V gene (reference sequence). This CDR3 is built from 16 residues. CDR3 sequence: CATSTGRSPNNQPQHF. CDR3 coding DNA: TGTGCCACCAGCACCGGACGATCACCCAACAATCAGCCCCAGCATTTT.

This clone appeared once. The chain is built from TRBV2 and TRBJ2-3, with D perhaps TRBD2 (6 bases). This CDR3 has 14 amino acids. Trimming took 5 bases from V and 1 from J, leaving 10 bases between them. CDR1 SNHLY and CDR2 FYNNEI come from the germline V gene. CDR3 protein: CASSWAGRTDTQYF. The CDR3 coding sequence is TGTGCCAGCAGTTGGGCGGGACGCACAGATACGCAGTATTTT.

This clone was picked up one time. The rearrangement uses TRBV5-1 and TRBJ2-7; D remains ambiguous. V was cut by 0 bases and J by 0 bases, with 7 bases left in between. The germline gives CDR1 SGHRS, CDR2 YFSETQ. The CDR3 is 14 amino acids. In nucleotides, the CDR3 is TGCGCCAGCAGCTTGGGGCAGGACTCCTACGAGCAGTACTTC. Protein sequence: CASSLGQDSYEQYF. Full variable domain (outside the CDR3, taken from reference TRBV5-1 and TRBJ2-7): KAGVTQTPRYLIKTRGQQVTLSCSPISGHRSVSWYQQTPGQGLQFLFEYFSETQRNKGNFPGRFSGRQFSNSRSEMNVSTLELGDSALYLCASSLGQDSYEQYFGPGTRLTVT.

This chain links TRBV7-2 with TRBJ2-3; perhaps TRBD1 as D (6 bases). The V end lost 4 bases, the J end lost 2 bases, and 16 bases lay between the germline ends. Germline V gives CDR1 SGHTA, CDR2 FQGNSA. This CDR3 has 16 residues. The CDR3 coding sequence is TGTGCCAGCAGCTCCGCCCGGGACACCTTCACAGATACGCAGTATTTT. Translation: CASSSARDTFTDTQYF. The variable domain in full, completed from reference TRBV7-2 and TRBJ2-3, reads GAGVSQSPSNKVTEKGKDVELRCDPISGHTALYWYRQSLGQGLEFLIYFQGNSAPDKSGLPSDRFSAERTGGSVSTLTIQRTQQEDSAVYLCASSSARDTFTDTQYFGPGTRLTVL.

The J gene is TRBJ1-6, the V gene TRBV5-8; tentatively, D is TRBD1 (6 bases). Germline CDR1 SGHTS, CDR2 YDEGEE. V lost 0 bases, J lost 9 bases, and 13 bases lay in between. This CDR3 comprises 15 residues. The CDR3 region has the DNA TGTGCCAGCAGCTTGGGGGACATCGGACCTTCACCCCTCCACTTT. This encodes CASSLGDIGPSPLHF.

The V and J genes are TRBV6-5 and TRBJ2-7; 8 bases match TRBD2. Trimming cost V 2 bases and J 2 bases; bases outside gene matches: 5. The CDR3 extends over 15 amino acids. Germline CDR1 MNHEY, CDR2 SVGAGI. The CDR3 is CASSYRRRGAYEQYF. The CDR3 DNA follows: TGTGCCAGCAGTTACAGGCGGCGGGGGGCCTACGAGCAGTACTTC.

CDR3 loop: CASSIEGQGASLDTGELFF. CDR3 nucleotide sequence: TGTGCCAGTAGTATCGAGGGACAGGGGGCGTCCTTGGACACCGGGGAGCTGTTTTTT. The chain combines TRBV19 with TRBJ2-2; TRBD1 agrees at 12 bases. CDR3 length: 19 amino acids. Germline V gene lookup returns CDR1 LNHDA and CDR2 SQIVND (reference sequence). V was clipped by 3 bases and J by 3 bases; unmatched bases: 11.

The chain combines TRBV7-9 with TRBJ2-1; a possible D gene is TRBD2 (7 bases). Per the germline V gene, CDR1 is SEHNR and CDR2 is FQNEAQ (reference sequence). The CDR3 totals 15 residues. V was pared by 2 bases and J by 9 bases, with 17 bases between. CDR3 loop: CASSLRGGAYGEQFF. CDR3 nucleotides: TGTGCCAGCAGCTTAAGAGGGGGGGCCTACGGTGAGCAGTTCTTC.

The chain couples TRBV2 to TRBJ2-7, with 11 bases fitting TRBD2. CDR1 and CDR2 (germline): SNHLY, FYNNEI. V trimming: 6 bases; J trimming: 0 bases; junction bases outside the gene matches: 4. This CDR3 comprises 15 residues. DNA for the CDR3: TGTGCCAGCAGGCGACTAGCGGGACCCTCCTACGAGCAGTACTTC. It translates to CASRRLAGPSYEQYF. The variable domain in full, completed from reference TRBV2 and TRBJ2-7, reads EPEVTQTPSHQVTQMGQEVILRCVPISNHLYFYWYRQILGQKVEFLVSFYNNEISEKSEIFDDQFSVERPDGSNFTLKIRSTKLEDSAMYFCASRRLAGPSYEQYFGPGTRLTVT.

The CDR3 nucleotides are TGTGCCAGCAGCTTAGCGTGGGCGGGAGAGGAGCTGTTTTTT. Its translation: CASSLAWAGEELFF. The chain employs TRBV7-2 and TRBJ2-2; 7 bases match TRBD2. V shed 0 bases and J 10 bases; nucleotides not matched to a gene: 5. Germline lookup yields CDR1 SGHTA and CDR2 FQGNSA. This CDR3 has 14 amino acids. The variable domain in full, with the rest retrieved from reference TRBV7-2 and TRBJ2-2, is GAGVSQSPSNKVTEKGKDVELRCDPISGHTALYWYRQSLGQGLEFLIYFQGNSAPDKSGLPSDRFSAERTGGSVSTLTIQRTQQEDSAVYLCASSLAWAGEELFFGEGSRLTVL.

Judged by abundance, this clone is medium-sized. V is TRBV7-6 and J is TRBJ2-1, with TRBD1 identical over 7 bases. After removal of 4 bases from V and 10 bases from J, the junction contained 1 base not matched to a gene. Germline V gives CDR1 SGHVS, CDR2 FNYEAQ. The CDR3 loop spans 11 amino acids. The CDR3 DNA reads TGTGCCAGCAGCTCGGGACAGGAGCAGTTCTTC. Its translation: CASSSGQEQFF. Full variable domain (rest looked up from reference TRBV7-6 and TRBJ2-1): GAGVSQSPRYKVTKRGQDVALRCDPISGHVSLYWYRQALGQGPEFLTYFNYEAQQDKSGLPNDRFSAERPEGSISTLTIQRTEQRDSAMYRCASSSGQEQFFGPGTRLTVL.

CDR3 nucleotides: TGTGCCAGCAGCCAAGGGTGGCGGCGGTACCAAGAGACCCAGTACTTC. Its protein is CASSQGWRRYQETQYF. The chain uses TRBV14 and TRBJ2-5, with no clear D. Trimming left V 1 base short and J 0 bases short, with 12 bases between. Germline assignment: CDR1 SGHDN and CDR2 FVKESK. The CDR3 is made up of 16 amino acids. The full variable domain, with the rest looked up from reference TRBV14 and TRBJ2-5, is EAGVTQFPSHSVIEKGQTVTLRCDPISGHDNLYWYRRVMGKEIKFLLHFVKESKQDESGMPNNRFLAERTGGTYSTLKVQPAELEDSGVYFCASSQGWRRYQETQYFGPGTRLLVL.

This clone was observed once. The DNA of the CDR3 is TGTGCCAGTTGGGGACAGGAAGGAACTTATGGCTACACCTTC. It codes for CASWGQEGTYGYTF. The rearrangement uses TRBV19 and TRBJ1-2, with TRBD1 identical over 8 bases. Germline V gene sequence: CDR1 LNHDA, CDR2 SQIVND (reference sequence). The CDR3 is made up of 14 amino acids. Trimming took 8 bases from V and 5 from J; bases not matched to a gene: 10.

The chain uses TRBV7-9 and TRBJ2-4, with D possibly TRBD1 on 6 matching bases. V gave up 6 bases and J gave up 0 bases, with 21 bases separating them. The CDR3 spans 18 residues. CDR1 SEHNR and CDR2 FQNEAQ come from the germline V gene (reference sequence). CDR3 nucleotide sequence: TGTGCCAGCAGACGTCTAAATGCTGGGGGCCTAGCCAAAAACATTCAGTACTTC. Encoded protein: CASRRLNAGGLAKNIQYF. The full variable domain, its missing parts supplied by reference TRBV7-9 and TRBJ2-4, is DTGVSQNPRHKITKRGQNVTFRCDPISEHNRLYWYRQTLGQGPEFLTYFQNEAQLEKSRLLSDRFSAERPKGSFSTLEIQRTEQGDSAMYLCASRRLNAGGLAKNIQYFGAGTRLSVL.

The CDR3 region has the DNA TGTGCCAGCAGCGTGAGCGGGATTGATCCCTACGAGCAGTACTTC. The encoded protein is CASSVSGIDPYEQYF. The chain links TRBV9 to TRBJ2-7, with 7 bases matching TRBD2. There are 15 residues in the CDR3. Germline V gives CDR1 SGDLS, CDR2 YYNGEE. J was trimmed by 2 bases and V by 2 bases; bases with no gene match: 7.

The chain links TRBV6-5 to TRBJ2-7; D is perhaps TRBD1 (6 bases). V lost 5 bases and J 4 bases, leaving 12 bases between the germline ends. Germline V gene lookup returns CDR1 MNHEY and CDR2 SVGAGI. CDR3 length: 13 amino acids. The CDR3: CASSEAGQYEQYF. The CDR3 coding sequence is TGTGCCAGCAGTGAAGCTGGACAGTACGAGCAGTACTTC.

The CDR3 region has the DNA TGTGCCAGCAGACCTCTAGCGGGGGGATACAATGAGCAGTTCTTC. This gives the protein CASRPLAGGYNEQFF. The chain employs TRBV6-5 and TRBJ2-1; 11 bases line up with TRBD2. The CDR3 spans 15 residues. V lost 6 bases and J lost 4; bases outside the gene matches: 5. Germline CDR1 MNHEY, CDR2 SVGAGI.

The CDR3 region is CASSFGEKSSYEQYF. The CDR3 region has the DNA TGTGCCAGCAGCTTCGGGGAGAAGAGCTCCTACGAGCAGTACTTC. The chain joins TRBV7-9 to TRBJ2-7; D might be TRBD2 (5 bases). CDR1 is SEHNR and CDR2 is FQNEAQ in the germline V gene (reference sequence). The V gene lost 3 bases and the J gene lost 0 bases, with 12 bases spanning the gap. The length of the CDR3 is 15 residues.

This clone appeared a few times. V is TRBV9 and J is TRBJ1-1; D gene uncertain. The CDR3 consists of 13 residues. Trimming removed 4 bases at V and 4 bases at J, with 11 bases between. Germline CDR1 reads SGDLS; CDR2 reads YYNGEE. The CDR3: CASSFKGGTEAFF. The CDR3 DNA is TGTGCCAGCAGCTTCAAGGGTGGCACTGAAGCTTTCTTT.

The chain combines TRBV6-1 with TRBJ2-5; D is uncertain. The CDR3 totals 15 residues. The germline V gene has CDR1 MNHNS and CDR2 SASEGT. V lost 7 bases and J 0 bases, leaving 15 bases between the germline ends. The CDR3 DNA follows: TGTGCCAGCAAGAGGCCTTCCTTGTACCAAGAGACCCAGTACTTC. Translating it yields CASKRPSLYQETQYF.

The CDR3 protein is CASSNTRQLNTEAFF. CDR3 DNA: TGCGCCAGCAGCAACACCAGACAGTTGAACACTGAAGCTTTCTTT. The genes are TRBV4-3 and TRBJ1-1; TRBD1 is a possible D gene (5 bases). The V end was cut by 5 bases, the J end by 0 bases, with 13 bases between. The CDR3 is 15 residues long. Germline CDR1 reads LGHNA; CDR2 reads YSLEER.

The rearrangement joins TRBV7-9 to TRBJ1-1; D possibly corresponds to TRBD1 (6 bases). The ends were cut back, 5 bases at V and 1 base at J, with 11 bases in the middle. This CDR3 is 14 amino acids long. Germline assignment: CDR1 SEHNR and CDR2 FQNEAQ (reference sequence). In nucleotides, the CDR3 is TGTGCCAGCAGCACAGGGACGGGGAACACTGAAGCTTTCTTT. Translating gives CASSTGTGNTEAFF.

This sequence joins TRBV19 and TRBJ2-5; 11 nucleotides align to TRBD1. CDR3 length equals 15 residues. The V and J ends lost 3 bases and 2 bases, in that order; junction bases with no gene match: 2. Per the germline V gene, CDR1 is LNHDA and CDR2 is SQIVND (reference sequence). As DNA, the CDR3 is TGTGCCAGTAGTATGAGGGACAGGGGGCAAGAGACCCAGTACTTC. It codes for CASSMRDRGQETQYF. The full variable domain, its missing parts supplied by reference TRBV19 and TRBJ2-5, is DGGITQSPKYLFRKEGQNVTLSCEQNLNHDAMYWYRQDPGQGLRLIYYSQIVNDFQKGDIAEGYSVSREKKESFPLTVTSAQKNPTAFYLCASSMRDRGQETQYFGPGTRLLVL.

The V call is TRBV4-2, the J call TRBJ2-2; D possibly matches TRBD1 or TRBD2 (5 bases each). CDR3 length equals 15 residues. V was pared by 3 bases and J by 3 bases, with 11 bases between. CDR1 is LGHNA and CDR2 is YNFKEQ in the germline V gene. Written as DNA, the CDR3 is TGTGCCAGCAGCCAGATGGGGGTAGACACCGGGGAGCTGTTTTTT. This translates into CASSQMGVDTGELFF.